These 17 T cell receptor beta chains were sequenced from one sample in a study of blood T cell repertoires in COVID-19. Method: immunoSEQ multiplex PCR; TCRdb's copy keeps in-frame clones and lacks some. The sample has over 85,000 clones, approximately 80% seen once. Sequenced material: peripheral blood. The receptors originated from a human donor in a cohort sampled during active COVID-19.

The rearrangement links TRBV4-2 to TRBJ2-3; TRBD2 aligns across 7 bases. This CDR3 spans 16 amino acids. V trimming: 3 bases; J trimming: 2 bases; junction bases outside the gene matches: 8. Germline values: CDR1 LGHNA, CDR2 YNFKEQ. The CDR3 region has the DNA TGTGCCAGCAGCCAGAGAGCGGGGCTACTCACAGATACGCAGTATTTT. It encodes CASSQRAGLLTDTQYF.

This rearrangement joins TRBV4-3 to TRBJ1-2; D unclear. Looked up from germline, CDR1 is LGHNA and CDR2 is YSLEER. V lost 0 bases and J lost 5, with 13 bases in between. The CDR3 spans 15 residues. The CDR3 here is CASSQDWQAGYGYTF. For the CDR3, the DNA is TGCGCCAGCAGCCAAGATTGGCAGGCTGGGTATGGCTACACCTTC.

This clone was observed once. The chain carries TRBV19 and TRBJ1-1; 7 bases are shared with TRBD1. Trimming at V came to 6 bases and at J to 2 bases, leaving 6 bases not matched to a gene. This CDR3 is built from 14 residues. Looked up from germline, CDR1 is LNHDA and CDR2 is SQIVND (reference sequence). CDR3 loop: CASSSRGRNTEAFF. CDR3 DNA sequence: TGTGCCAGTAGCAGCAGGGGGAGAAACACTGAAGCTTTCTTT. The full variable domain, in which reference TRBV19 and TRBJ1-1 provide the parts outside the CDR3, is DGGITQSPKYLFRKEGQNVTLSCEQNLNHDAMYWYRQDPGQGLRLIYYSQIVNDFQKGDIAEGYSVSREKKESFPLTVTSAQKNPTAFYLCASSSRGRNTEAFFGQGTRLTVV.

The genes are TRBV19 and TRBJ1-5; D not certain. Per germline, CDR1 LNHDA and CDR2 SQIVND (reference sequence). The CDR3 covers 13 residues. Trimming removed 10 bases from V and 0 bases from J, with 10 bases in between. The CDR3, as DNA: TGTGCCAAGACATCTCCTAGCAATCAGCCCCAGCATTTT. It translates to CAKTSPSNQPQHF.

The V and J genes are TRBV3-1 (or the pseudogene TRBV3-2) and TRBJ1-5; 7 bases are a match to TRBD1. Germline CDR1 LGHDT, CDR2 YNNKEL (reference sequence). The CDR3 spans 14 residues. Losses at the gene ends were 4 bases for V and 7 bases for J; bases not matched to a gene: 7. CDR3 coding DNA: TGTGCCAGCAGCCTACAGGGGACCAGCCAGCCCCAGCATTTT. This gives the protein CASSLQGTSQPQHF.

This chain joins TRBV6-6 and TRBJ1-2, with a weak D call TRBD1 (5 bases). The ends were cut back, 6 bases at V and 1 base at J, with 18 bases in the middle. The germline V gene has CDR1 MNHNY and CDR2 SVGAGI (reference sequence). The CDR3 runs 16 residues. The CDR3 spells CASSPRVGLLNYGYTF. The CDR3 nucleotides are TGTGCCAGCAGCCCCAGGGTCGGGCTACTTAACTATGGCTACACCTTC.

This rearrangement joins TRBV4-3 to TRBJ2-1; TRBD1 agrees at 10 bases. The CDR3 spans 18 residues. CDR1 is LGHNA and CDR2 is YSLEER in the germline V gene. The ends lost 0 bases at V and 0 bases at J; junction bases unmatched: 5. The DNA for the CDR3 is TGCGCCAGCAGCCAAGAATCGGGACAGGGGTTCTCCTACAATGAGCAGTTCTTC. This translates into CASSQESGQGFSYNEQFF.

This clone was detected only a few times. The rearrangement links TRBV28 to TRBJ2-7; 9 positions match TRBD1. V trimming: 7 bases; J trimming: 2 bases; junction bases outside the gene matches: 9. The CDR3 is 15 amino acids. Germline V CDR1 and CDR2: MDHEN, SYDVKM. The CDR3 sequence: CASKIRTGEAYEQYF. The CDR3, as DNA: TGTGCCAGCAAGATACGGACAGGGGAGGCCTACGAGCAGTACTTC. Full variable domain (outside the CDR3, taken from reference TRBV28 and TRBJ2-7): DVKVTQSSRYLVKRTGEKVFLECVQDMDHENMFWYRQDPGLGLRLIYFSYDVKMKEKGDIPEGYSVSREKKERFSLILESASTNQTSMYLCASKIRTGEAYEQYFGPGTRLTVT.

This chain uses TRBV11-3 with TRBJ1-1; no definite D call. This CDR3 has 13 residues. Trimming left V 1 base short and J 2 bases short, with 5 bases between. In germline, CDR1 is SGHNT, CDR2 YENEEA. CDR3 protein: CASSLARNTEAFF. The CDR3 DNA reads TGTGCCAGCAGCTTAGCCAGAAACACTGAAGCTTTCTTT. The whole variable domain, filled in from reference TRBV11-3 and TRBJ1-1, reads EAGVVQSPRYKIIEKKQPVAFWCNPISGHNTLYWYLQNLGQGPELLIRYENEEAVDDSQLPKDRFSAERLKGVDSTLKIQPAELGDSAVYLCASSLARNTEAFFGQGTRLTVV.

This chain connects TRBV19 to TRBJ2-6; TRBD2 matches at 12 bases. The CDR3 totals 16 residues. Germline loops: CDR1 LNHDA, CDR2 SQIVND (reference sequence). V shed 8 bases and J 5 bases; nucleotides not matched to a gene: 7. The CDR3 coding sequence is TGTGCCAGTTCCCTAGCGGGGGGGCGAAGGGCCAACGTCCTGACTTTC. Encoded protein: CASSLAGGRRANVLTF.

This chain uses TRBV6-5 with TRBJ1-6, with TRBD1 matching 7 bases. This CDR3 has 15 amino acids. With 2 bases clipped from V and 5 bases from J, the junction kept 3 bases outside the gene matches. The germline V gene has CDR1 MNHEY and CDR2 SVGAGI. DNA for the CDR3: TGTGCCAGCAGTTACAGCAGGGGGGATAATTCACCCCTCCACTTT. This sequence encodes CASSYSRGDNSPLHF.

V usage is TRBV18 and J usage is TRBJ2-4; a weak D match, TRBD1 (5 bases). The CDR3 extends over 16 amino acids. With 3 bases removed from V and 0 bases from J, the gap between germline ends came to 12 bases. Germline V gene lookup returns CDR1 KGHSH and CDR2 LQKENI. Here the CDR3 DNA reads TGTGCCAGCTCACCCAGGACATCGCTAGCCAAAAACATTCAGTACTTC. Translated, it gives CASSPRTSLAKNIQYF.

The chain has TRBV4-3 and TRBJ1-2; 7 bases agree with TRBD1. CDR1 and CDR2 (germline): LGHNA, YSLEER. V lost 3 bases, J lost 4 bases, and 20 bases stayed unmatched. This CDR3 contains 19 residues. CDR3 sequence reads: CASSHDWGRDRVSFYGYTF. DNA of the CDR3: TGCGCCAGCAGCCACGATTGGGGCCGGGACAGAGTGTCATTCTATGGCTACACCTTC.

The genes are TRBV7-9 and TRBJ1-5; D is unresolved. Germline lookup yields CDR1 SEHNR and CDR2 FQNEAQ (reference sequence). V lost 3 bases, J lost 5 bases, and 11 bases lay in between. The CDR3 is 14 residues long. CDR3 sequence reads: CASSFAGNDQPQHF. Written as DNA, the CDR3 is TGTGCCAGCAGCTTTGCGGGAAACGATCAGCCCCAGCATTTT.

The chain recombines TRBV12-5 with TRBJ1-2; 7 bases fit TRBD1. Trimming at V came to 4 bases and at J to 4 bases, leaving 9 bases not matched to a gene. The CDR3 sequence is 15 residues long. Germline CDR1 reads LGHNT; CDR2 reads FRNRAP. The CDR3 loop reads CASGSLRDRSYGYTF. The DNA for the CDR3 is TGTGCTAGTGGTTCGCTCCGGGACAGATCCTATGGCTACACCTTC.

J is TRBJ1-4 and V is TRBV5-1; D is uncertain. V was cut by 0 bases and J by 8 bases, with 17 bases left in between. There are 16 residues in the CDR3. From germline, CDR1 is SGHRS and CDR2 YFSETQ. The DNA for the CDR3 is TGCGCCAGCAGCTTGGGAGGGAGGATCGAGGGAGAAAAACTGTTTTTT. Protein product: CASSLGGRIEGEKLFF.

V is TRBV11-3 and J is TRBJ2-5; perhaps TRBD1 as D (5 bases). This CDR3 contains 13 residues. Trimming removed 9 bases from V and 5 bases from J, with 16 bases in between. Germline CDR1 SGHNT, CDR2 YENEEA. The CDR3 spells CASGWGPRETQYF. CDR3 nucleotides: TGTGCCAGTGGTTGGGGCCCTAGGGAGACCCAGTACTTC.